This TCR beta chain was identified in a study of blood T cell repertoires in COVID-19. Study details: From the United States, Italy and Spain came samples of acute and convalescent COVID-19. T cells, B-cell-depleted T cells, or PBMCs supplied cDNA or gDNA.

This CDR3 region has 14 residues. The V segment lost 7 bases and the J segment 7 bases; nucleotides outside the gene matches: 9. The germline V gene has CDR1 MDHEN and CDR2 SYDVKM. In the original analysis: Reference gene primers were amplified, and this amplification served to estimate nucleated cell counts. Some clones are missing from TCRdb's copy, which holds only in-frame ones; the method was immunoSEQ multiplex PCR. The V and J calls and the clone size are those of that table, but D and trimming were determined from the DNA. There are almost 40,000 clones in the sample; approximately 85% occur only once, and less than 4.5% lies in the top ten. This clone was recorded only once.

The clonotype originates from a man aged 55 to 70 with acute or convalescent COVID-19. The sample taken for sequencing was peripheral blood. V is TRBV28 and J is TRBJ1-5; the match to TRBD1 covers 8 bases. CDR3 loop: CASTRSQGAQPQHF. The CDR3 coding sequence is TGTGCCAGCACCCGTAGTCAGGGGGCCCAGCCCCAGCATTTT.